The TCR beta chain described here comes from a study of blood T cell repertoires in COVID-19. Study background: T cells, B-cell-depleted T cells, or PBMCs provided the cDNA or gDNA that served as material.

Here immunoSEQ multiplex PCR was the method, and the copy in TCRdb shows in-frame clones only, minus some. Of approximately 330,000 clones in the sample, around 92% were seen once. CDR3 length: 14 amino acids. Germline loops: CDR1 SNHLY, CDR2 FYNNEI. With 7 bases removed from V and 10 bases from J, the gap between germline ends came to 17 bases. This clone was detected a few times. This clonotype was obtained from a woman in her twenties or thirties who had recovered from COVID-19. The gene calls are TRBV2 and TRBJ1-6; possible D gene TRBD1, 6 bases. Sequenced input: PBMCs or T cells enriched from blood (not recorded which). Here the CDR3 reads CASKFGGRGSPLHF. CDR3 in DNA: TGTGCCAGCAAATTCGGGGGGCGAGGGTCACCCCTCCACTTT.